This T cell receptor beta chain stems from a study of cytomegalovirus exposure and HLA in healthy donors. Overall study findings and caveats: Presence/absence comparisons presumed near-even sequencing depth among donors. Researchers had no immune exposure information except CMV serostatus available.

Germline V lookup: CDR1 MGHRA, CDR2 YSYEKL. This CDR3 has 17 residues. The trim removed 3 bases at V and 6 bases at J, leaving 8 bases unmatched. Comment on this clone: The target antigen is unknown.

PCR was performed using 60 Vbeta and 13 Jbeta primers. Using immunoSEQ multiplex PCR, the repertoire was profiled, and TCRdb retains in-frame clones only, with some absent. The sample includes roughly 160,000 clones, 65% to 80% of them seen just once. The TCR sequence derives from a woman in her 30s in good health and CMV-seronegative. This chain links TRBV4-1 with TRBJ2-3; 14 bases map to TRBD2. What was sequenced was PBMCs. CDR3 coding DNA: TGCGCCAGCAGCCATTATAGGACTAGCGGGGGGAGGGATACGCAGTATTTT. Residues: CASSHYRTSGGRDTQYF.